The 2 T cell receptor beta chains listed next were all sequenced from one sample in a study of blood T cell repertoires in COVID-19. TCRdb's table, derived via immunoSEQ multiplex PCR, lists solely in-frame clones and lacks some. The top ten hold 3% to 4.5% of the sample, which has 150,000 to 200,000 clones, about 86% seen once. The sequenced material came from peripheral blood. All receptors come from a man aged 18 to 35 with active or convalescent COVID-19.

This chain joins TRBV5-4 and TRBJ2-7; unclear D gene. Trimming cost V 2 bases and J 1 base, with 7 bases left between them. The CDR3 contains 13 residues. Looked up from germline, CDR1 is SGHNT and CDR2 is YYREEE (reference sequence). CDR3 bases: TGTGCCAGCAGCTTTCCAGGATCCTACGAGCAGTACTTC. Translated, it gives CASSFPGSYEQYF. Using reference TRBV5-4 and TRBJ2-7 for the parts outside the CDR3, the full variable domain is ETGVTQSPTHLIKTRGQQVTLRCSSQSGHNTVSWYQQALGQGPQFIFQYYREEENGRGNFPPRFSGLQFPNYSSELNVNALELDDSALYLCASSFPGSYEQYFGPGTRLTVT.

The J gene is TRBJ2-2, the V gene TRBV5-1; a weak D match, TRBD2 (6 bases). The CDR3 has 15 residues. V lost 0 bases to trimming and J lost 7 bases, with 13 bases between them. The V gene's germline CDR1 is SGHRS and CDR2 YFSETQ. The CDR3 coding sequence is TGCGCCAGCAGCTTGGATGGCCGCGGGAACGGGGAGCTGTTTTTT. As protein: CASSLDGRGNGELFF.